One sample yielded the 9 T cell receptor beta chains listed below, sequenced in a study of cytomegalovirus exposure and HLA in healthy donors. The repertoire was sequenced with immunoSEQ multiplex PCR; TCRdb's copy has only in-frame clones and lacks some. Altogether around 150,000 clones are present, approximately 86% being singletons, with the ten largest covering 2% to 2.5%. The material sequenced was PBMCs. Source of these receptors: a young woman in good health and CMV-seronegative.

This clone was observed a handful of times. The gene calls are TRBV4-2 and TRBJ1-4; no firm D call. CDR3 size: 16 residues. Germline CDR1 reads LGHNA; CDR2 reads YNFKEQ. Trimming left V 0 bases short and J 8 bases short, with 16 bases between. CDR3 coding DNA: TGTGCCAGCAGCCAAGATGAGGGAACCGGAGGAGAAAAACTGTTTTTT. The encoded protein is CASSQDEGTGGEKLFF.

The V call is TRBV18, the J call TRBJ1-5; D remains ambiguous. The germline V gene has CDR1 KGHSH and CDR2 LQKENI. The CDR3 has 14 residues. V dropped 4 bases and J dropped 3 bases, with 10 bases sitting between them. The CDR3 DNA is TGTGCCAGCTCACATTACGGTCTCAATCAGCCCCAGCATTTT. It codes for CASSHYGLNQPQHF.

The rearrangement links TRBV29-1 to TRBJ1-3, with TRBD1 matching 12 bases. Germline V gene data show CDR1 as SQVTM and CDR2 as ANQGSEA. Trimming cost V 2 bases and J 4 bases; bases outside gene matches: 6. The CDR3 has 16 amino acids. The CDR3 sequence is CSVEMGQGADGNTIYF. The DNA of the CDR3 is TGCAGCGTTGAAATGGGACAGGGGGCGGACGGAAACACCATATATTTT.

This clone has only a few counts. The chain has TRBV27 and TRBJ1-1; a possible D gene is TRBD1 (6 bases). CDR1 is MNHEY and CDR2 is SMNVEV in the germline V gene (reference sequence). The CDR3 is 14 amino acids. V was shortened by 6 bases and J by 0 bases, with 11 bases between the two germline ends. CDR3 coding DNA: TGTGCCAGCAGAGTAAGGGGGATGAACACTGAAGCTTTCTTT. As protein: CASRVRGMNTEAFF.

The rearrangement uses TRBV19 and TRBJ2-2; perhaps TRBD1 as D (6 bases). The CDR3 runs to 14 residues. Trimming shortened V by 6 bases and J by 5 bases, and 13 bases separated the two germline ends. Looked up from germline, CDR1 is LNHDA and CDR2 is SQIVND (reference sequence). The CDR3 reads CASSPRTATGELFF. The CDR3 DNA reads as TGTGCCAGTAGCCCCCGGACAGCTACCGGGGAGCTGTTTTTT.

This clone has only a few counts. The V and J genes are TRBV5-8 and TRBJ1-5; D is perhaps TRBD1 (6 bases). V lost 4 bases and J lost 7, with 18 bases in between. This CDR3 is built from 15 residues. Germline loops: CDR1 SGHTS, CDR2 YDEGEE. The CDR3 loop reads CASSIIAGANQPQHF. CDR3 nucleotides: TGTGCCAGCAGCATCATTGCAGGGGCCAACCAGCCCCAGCATTTT.

The rearrangement links TRBV7-6 to TRBJ1-1; D gene uncertain. V gave up 2 bases and J gave up 4 bases, with 17 bases separating them. The CDR3 has 16 residues. Per the germline V gene, CDR1 is SGHVS and CDR2 is FNYEAQ. The CDR3 DNA reads as TGTGCCAGCAGCTTATCCGGGCGGACTGTCGGCACTGAAGCTTTCTTT. This encodes CASSLSGRTVGTEAFF.

The chain is built from TRBV10-3 and TRBJ1-4, with D tentatively TRBD1 (6 bases). The CDR3 spans 14 residues. V was cut by 7 bases and J by 5 bases, with 14 bases left in between. CDR1 ENHRY and CDR2 SYGVKD come from the germline V gene. The CDR3 reads CAIKPGGANEKLFF. Written as DNA, the CDR3 is TGTGCCATCAAGCCTGGGGGGGCAAATGAAAAACTGTTTTTT.

The chain couples TRBV2 to TRBJ1-1, with 9 bases aligning to TRBD1. The V gene end was trimmed by 7 bases and the J gene end by 8 bases; junction bases not matched to a gene: 8. Germline V gives CDR1 SNHLY, CDR2 FYNNEI. The CDR3 totals 13 residues. CDR3: CASTLVGTGEAFF. Here the CDR3 DNA reads TGTGCCAGCACCCTTGTCGGGACAGGGGAAGCTTTCTTT.